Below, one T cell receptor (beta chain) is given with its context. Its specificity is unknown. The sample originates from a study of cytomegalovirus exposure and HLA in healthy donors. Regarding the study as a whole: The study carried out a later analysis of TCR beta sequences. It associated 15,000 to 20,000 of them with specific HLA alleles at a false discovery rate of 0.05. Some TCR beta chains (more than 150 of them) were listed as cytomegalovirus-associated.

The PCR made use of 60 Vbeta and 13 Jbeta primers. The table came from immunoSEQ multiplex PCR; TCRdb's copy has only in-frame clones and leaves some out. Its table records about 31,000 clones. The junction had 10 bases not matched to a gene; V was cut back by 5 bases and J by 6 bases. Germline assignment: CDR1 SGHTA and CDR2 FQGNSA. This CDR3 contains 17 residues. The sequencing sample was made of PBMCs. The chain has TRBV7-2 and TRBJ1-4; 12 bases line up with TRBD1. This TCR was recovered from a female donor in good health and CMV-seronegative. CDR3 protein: CASSLTGTGGVYEKLFF. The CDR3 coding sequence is TGTGCCAGCAGCCTAACCGGGACAGGGGGCGTTTATGAAAAACTGTTTTTT.